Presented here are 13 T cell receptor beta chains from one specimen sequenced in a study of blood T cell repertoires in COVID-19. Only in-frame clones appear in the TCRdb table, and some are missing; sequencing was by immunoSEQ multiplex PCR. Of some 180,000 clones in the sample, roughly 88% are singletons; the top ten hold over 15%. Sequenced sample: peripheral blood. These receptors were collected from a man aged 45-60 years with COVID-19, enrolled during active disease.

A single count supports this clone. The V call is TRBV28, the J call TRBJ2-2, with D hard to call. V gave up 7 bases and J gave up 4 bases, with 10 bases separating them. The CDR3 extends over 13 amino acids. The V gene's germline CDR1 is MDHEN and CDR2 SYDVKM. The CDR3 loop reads CASTPSSTGELFF. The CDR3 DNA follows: TGTGCCAGCACTCCTTCGAGCACCGGGGAGCTGTTTTTT.

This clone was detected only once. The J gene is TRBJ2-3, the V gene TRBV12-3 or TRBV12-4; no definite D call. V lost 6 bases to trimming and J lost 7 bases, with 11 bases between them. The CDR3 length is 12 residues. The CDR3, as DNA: TGTGCCAGCAGCCTTAGACTGAATACGCAGTATTTT. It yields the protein CASSLRLNTQYF.

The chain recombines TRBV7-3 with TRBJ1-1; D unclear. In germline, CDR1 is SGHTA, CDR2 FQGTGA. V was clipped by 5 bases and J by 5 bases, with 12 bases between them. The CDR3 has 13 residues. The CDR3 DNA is TGTGCCAGCAGCCTCTCTTTTCGGACTGAAGCTTTCTTT. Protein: CASSLSFRTEAFF.

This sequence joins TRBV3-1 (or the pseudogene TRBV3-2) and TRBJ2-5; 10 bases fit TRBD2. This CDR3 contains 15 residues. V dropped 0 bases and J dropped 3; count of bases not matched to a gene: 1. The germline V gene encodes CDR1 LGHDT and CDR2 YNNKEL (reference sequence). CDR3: CASSQEGTSEETQYF. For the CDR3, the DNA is TGTGCCAGCAGCCAAGAAGGGACTAGCGAAGAGACCCAGTACTTC.

In DNA form, the CDR3 reads TGTGCCAGCAGCGCCATACTAGCGGGGCCCACCGGGGAGCTGTTTTTT. Its protein is CASSAILAGPTGELFF. This chain links TRBV7-9 with TRBJ2-2; 10 bases align to TRBD2. The CDR3 has 16 amino acids. Germline V CDR1 and CDR2: SEHNR, FQNEAQ (reference sequence). V shed 5 bases, J shed 4 bases, and the junction held 7 bases outside the gene matches.

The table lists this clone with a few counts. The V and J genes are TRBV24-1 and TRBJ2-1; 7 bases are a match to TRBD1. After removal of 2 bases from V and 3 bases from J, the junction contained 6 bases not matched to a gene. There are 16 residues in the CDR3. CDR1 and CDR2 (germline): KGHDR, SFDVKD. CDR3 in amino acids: CATSDSRTGDYNEQFF. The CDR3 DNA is TGTGCCACCAGTGATTCTAGGACAGGAGACTACAATGAGCAGTTCTTC.

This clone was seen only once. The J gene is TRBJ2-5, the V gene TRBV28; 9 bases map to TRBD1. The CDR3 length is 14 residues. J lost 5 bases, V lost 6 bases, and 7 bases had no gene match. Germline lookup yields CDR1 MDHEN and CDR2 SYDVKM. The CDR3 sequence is CASSYTGGRETQYF. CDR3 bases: TGTGCCAGCAGCTACACAGGGGGCCGGGAGACCCAGTACTTC. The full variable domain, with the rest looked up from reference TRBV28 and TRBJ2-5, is DVKVTQSSRYLVKRTGEKVFLECVQDMDHENMFWYRQDPGLGLRLIYFSYDVKMKEKGDIPEGYSVSREKKERFSLILESASTNQTSMYLCASSYTGGRETQYFGPGTRLLVL.

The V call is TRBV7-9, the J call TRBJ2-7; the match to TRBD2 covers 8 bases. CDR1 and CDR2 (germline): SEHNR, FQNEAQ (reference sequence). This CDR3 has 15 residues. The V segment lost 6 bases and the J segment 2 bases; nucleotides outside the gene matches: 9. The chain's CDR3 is CASRPFSGGPYEQYF. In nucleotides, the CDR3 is TGTGCCAGCAGACCCTTCAGCGGGGGTCCCTACGAGCAGTACTTC.

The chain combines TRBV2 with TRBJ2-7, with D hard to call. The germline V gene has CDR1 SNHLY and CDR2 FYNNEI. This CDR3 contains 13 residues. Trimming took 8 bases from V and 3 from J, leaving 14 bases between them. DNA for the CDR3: TGTGCCAGCCGTTTAGTAGAAAACTACGAGCAGTACTTC. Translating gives CASRLVENYEQYF.

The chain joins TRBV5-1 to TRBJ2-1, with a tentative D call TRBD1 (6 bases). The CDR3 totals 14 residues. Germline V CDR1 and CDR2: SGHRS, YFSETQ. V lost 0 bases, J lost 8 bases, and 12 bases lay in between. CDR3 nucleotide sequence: TGCGCCAGCAGCTTGGAGGGGGTTAACTATGAGCAGTTCTTC. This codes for CASSLEGVNYEQFF.

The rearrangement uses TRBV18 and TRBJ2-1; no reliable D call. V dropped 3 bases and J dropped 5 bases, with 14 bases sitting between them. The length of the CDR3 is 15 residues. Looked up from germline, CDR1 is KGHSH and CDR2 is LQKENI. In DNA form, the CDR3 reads TGTGCCAGCTCACCCCTGCAGGCTCAAAACAATGAGCAGTTCTTC. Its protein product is CASSPLQAQNNEQFF.

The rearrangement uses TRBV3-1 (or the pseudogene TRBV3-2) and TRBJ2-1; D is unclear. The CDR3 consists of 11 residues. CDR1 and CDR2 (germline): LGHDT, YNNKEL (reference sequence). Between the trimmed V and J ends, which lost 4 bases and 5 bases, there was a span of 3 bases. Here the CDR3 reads CASSRDNEQFF. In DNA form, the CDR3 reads TGTGCCAGCAGCCGAGACAATGAGCAGTTCTTC.

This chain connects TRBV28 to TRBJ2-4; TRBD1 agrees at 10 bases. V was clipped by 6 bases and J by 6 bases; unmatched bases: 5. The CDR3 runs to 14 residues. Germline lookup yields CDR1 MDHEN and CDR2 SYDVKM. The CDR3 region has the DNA TGTGCCAGCAGATCCCGGGACAGGGGAAACATTCAGTACTTC. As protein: CASRSRDRGNIQYF.